This T cell receptor beta chain was documented in a study of cytomegalovirus exposure and HLA in healthy donors. CDR3 length equals 15 residues. Germline CDR1 reads MNHNS; CDR2 reads SASEGT. Trimming cost V 1 base and J 5 bases, with 11 bases left between them. Amplification used 60 Vbeta primers and 13 Jbeta primers. Sequenced by immunoSEQ multiplex PCR; TCRdb stores in-frame clones only, minus some. Among tens of thousands of clones, about 79% were seen once, and the ten largest hold less than 2%. This sequence joins TRBV6-1 and TRBJ2-2; maybe TRBD2 (7 bases). The sample was PBMCs. This clonotype was obtained from a man in his forties in good health and CMV-seronegative. The CDR3 DNA reads as TGTGCCAGCAGTGAAGGGGGAGGGGGAACCGGGGAGCTGTTTTTT. Translating gives CASSEGGGGTGELFF.